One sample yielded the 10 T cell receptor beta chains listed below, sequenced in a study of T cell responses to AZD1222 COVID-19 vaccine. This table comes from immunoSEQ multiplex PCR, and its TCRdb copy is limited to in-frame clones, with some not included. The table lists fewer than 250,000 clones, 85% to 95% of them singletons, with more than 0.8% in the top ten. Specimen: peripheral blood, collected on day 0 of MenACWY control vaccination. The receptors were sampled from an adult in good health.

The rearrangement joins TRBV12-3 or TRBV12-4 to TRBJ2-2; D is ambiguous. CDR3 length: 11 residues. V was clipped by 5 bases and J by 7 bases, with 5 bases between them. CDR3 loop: CASSRLGELFF. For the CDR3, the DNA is TGTGCCAGCAGTCGACTCGGGGAGCTGTTTTTT.

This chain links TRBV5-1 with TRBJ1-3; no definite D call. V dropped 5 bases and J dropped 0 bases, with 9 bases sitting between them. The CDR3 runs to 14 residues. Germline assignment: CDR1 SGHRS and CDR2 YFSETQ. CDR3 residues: CASRIGSSGNTIYF. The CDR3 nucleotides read TGCGCCAGCAGGATCGGGAGCTCTGGAAACACCATATATTTT.

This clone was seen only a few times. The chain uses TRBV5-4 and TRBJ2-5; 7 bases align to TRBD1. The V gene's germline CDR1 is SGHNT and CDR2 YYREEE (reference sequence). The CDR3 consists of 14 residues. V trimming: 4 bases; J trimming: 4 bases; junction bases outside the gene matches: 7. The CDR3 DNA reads TGTGCCAGCAGCACCGGGACAGACGCAGAGACCCAGTACTTC. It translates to CASSTGTDAETQYF. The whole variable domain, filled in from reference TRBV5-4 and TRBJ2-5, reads ETGVTQSPTHLIKTRGQQVTLRCSSQSGHNTVSWYQQALGQGPQFIFQYYREEENGRGNFPPRFSGLQFPNYSSELNVNALELDDSALYLCASSTGTDAETQYFGPGTRLLVL.

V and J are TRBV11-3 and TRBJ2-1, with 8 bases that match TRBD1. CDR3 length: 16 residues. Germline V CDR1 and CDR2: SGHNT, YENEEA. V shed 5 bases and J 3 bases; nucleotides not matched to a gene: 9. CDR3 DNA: TGTGCCAGCAGCCCCGGTCGGGACAGGCTCTACAATGAGCAGTTCTTC. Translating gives CASSPGRDRLYNEQFF.

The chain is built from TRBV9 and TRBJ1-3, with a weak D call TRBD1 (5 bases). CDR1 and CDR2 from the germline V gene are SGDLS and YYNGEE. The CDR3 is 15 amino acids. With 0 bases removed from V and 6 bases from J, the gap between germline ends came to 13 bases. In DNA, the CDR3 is TGTGCCAGCAGCGTAGGCGGGCAGGGCGCAAACACCATATATTTT. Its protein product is CASSVGGQGANTIYF.

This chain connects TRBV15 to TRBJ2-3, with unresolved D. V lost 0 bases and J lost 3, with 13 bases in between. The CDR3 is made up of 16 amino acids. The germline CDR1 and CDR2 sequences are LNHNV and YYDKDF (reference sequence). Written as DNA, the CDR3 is TGTGCCACCAGCAGAGATCGCACCCGAGCAACAGATACGCAGTATTTT. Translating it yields CATSRDRTRATDTQYF.

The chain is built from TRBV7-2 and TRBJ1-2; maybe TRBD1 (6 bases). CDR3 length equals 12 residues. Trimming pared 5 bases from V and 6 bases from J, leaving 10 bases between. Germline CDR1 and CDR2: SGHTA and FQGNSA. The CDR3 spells CASSPQGHGYTF. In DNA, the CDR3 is TGTGCCAGCAGCCCACAGGGTCATGGCTACACCTTC.

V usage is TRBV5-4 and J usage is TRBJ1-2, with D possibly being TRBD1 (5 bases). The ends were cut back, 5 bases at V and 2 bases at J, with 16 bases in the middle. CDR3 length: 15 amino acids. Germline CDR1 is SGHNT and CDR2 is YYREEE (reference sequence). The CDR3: CASSVGHQGNYGYTF. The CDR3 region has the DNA TGTGCCAGCAGTGTGGGGCACCAAGGGAACTATGGCTACACCTTC.

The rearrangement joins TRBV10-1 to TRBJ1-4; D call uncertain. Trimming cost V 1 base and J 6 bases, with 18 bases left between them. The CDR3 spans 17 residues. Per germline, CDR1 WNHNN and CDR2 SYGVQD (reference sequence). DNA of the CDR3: TGCGCCAGCAGTGAGTGTAGTCCATCGAGGCGTTATGAAAAACTGTTTTTT. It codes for CASSECSPSRRYEKLFF.

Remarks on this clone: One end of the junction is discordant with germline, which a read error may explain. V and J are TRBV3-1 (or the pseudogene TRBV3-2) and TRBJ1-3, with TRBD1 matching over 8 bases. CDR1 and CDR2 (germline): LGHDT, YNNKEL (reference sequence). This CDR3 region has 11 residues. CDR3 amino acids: CASSQGPGQAF. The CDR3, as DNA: TGTGCCAGCAGCCAAGGCCCGGGACAGGCTTTT.